This T cell receptor (beta chain) was captured in a study of identical twins. cDNA molecules carried unique molecular identifiers, and template switching added a universal primer site. Each CDR3 protein gets one entry after TCRdb re-called the 5' RACE reads with MiXCR. The sample shows approximately 620,000 distinct CDR3 sequences, under 9% of them seen only once. Findings and limits, study-wide: Monozygotic twin pairs showed more out-of-frame TCR alpha sharing than models estimated. Memory repertoires lacked the insertion deficit that abundant cord blood beta clonotypes showed.

Concerning this clonotype itself: Its target is unknown.

The CDR3 is made up of 16 amino acids. From germline, CDR1 is MNHEY and CDR2 SVGAGI. V shed 1 base and J 6 bases; nucleotides not matched to a gene: 7. The same data also contributed to another study, on yellow fever vaccine responses in identical twins.

Sequenced sample: PBMCs. The sequence derives from a woman aged 18-29 years in good health. The chain has TRBV6-5 and TRBJ2-7; 12 bases are a match to TRBD2. CDR3 in amino acids: CASSYLLAGGIIEQYF. In nucleotides, the CDR3 is TGTGCCAGCAGTTACTTACTAGCGGGAGGAATAATCGAGCAGTACTTC.